Each of the 28 T cell receptor beta chains below was sequenced from the same sample in a study of cytomegalovirus exposure and HLA in healthy donors (dated by TCRdb to 2016 to 2017). The protocol used for the library was the immunoSEQ multiplex PCR assay. For the multiplex PCR, a mixture combining 60 forward primers for TCR Vbeta segments and 13 reverse primers for TCR Jbeta segments was used. As stored in TCRdb, this immuneACCESS dataset retains in-frame rearrangements with V and J assigned. A fraction of the clones does not appear; measured against another copy, unresolved V genes explain less than half of the discrepancy, and the remainder lacks a known reason. The sample table lists 100,000 to 150,000 clones, over 60% of them with a count of one. The leading ten clones occupy about 4.5% of the sample. Sequencing was performed on PBMCs. These TCRs come from a man in his fifties or sixties in good health and CMV-seropositive.

As concerns this clone: One end of the junction varies from germline; a read error may be responsible. The rearrangement joins TRBV7-9 to TRBJ1-1; no clear D. Germline loops: CDR1 SEHNR, CDR2 FQNEAQ (reference sequence). The CDR3 is 15 residues long. CDR3 loop: CSSSPRTGSGDEAFF. CDR3 nucleotides: TGTTCCAGCAGCCCACGCACCGGGAGCGGCGATGAAGCTTTCTTT. Full variable domain (outside the CDR3, taken from reference TRBV7-9 and TRBJ1-1): DTGVSQNPRHKITKRGQNVTFRCDPISEHNRLYWYRQTLGQGPEFLTYFQNEAQLEKSRLLSDRFSAERPKGSFSTLEIQRTEQGDSAMYLCSSSPRTGSGDEAFFGQGTRLTVV.

This rearrangement joins TRBV16 to TRBJ1-6; TRBD1 aligns across 8 bases. The germline V gene encodes CDR1 KGHSY and CDR2 FQNENV. Germline trimming cut 1 base from V and 10 bases from J; bases unmatched to any gene: 3. The CDR3 is made up of 14 amino acids. The CDR3 coding sequence is TGTGCCAGCAGCCAATGGACAGGGAACTCACCCCTCCACTTT. This sequence encodes CASSQWTGNSPLHF.

This chain joins TRBV28 and TRBJ1-5, with a tentative D call TRBD1 (5 bases). Germline values: CDR1 MDHEN, CDR2 SYDVKM. The CDR3 spans 13 residues. V gave up 6 bases and J gave up 3 bases, with 9 bases separating them. The CDR3 sequence is CASRGHFNQPQHF. The CDR3 DNA is TGTGCCAGCAGGGGGCACTTCAATCAGCCCCAGCATTTT.

The chain couples TRBV6-6 to TRBJ2-6; unclear D gene. This CDR3 has 14 amino acids. In germline, CDR1 is MNHNY, CDR2 SVGAGI (reference sequence). V gave up 4 bases and J gave up 3 bases, with 7 bases separating them. CDR3 region: CASSLWSGANVLTF. In nucleotides, the CDR3 is TGTGCCAGCAGTTTGTGGAGTGGGGCCAACGTCCTGACTTTC.

The chain uses TRBV5-8 and TRBJ1-2; D call uncertain. CDR1 is SGHTS and CDR2 is YDEGEE in the germline V gene. The CDR3 totals 12 residues. V dropped 2 bases and J dropped 6 bases, with 8 bases sitting between them. The CDR3 DNA reads as TGTGCCAGCAGCTTCGGTCTGGATGGCTACACCTTC. Amino acid sequence: CASSFGLDGYTF. The full variable domain, with the rest looked up from reference TRBV5-8 and TRBJ1-2, is EAGVTQSPTHLIKTRGQQATLRCSPISGHTSVYWYQQALGLGLQFLLWYDEGEERNRGNFPPRFSGRQFPNYSSELNVNALELEDSALYLCASSFGLDGYTFGSGTRLTVV.

The chain has TRBV29-1 and TRBJ1-1; 7 positions match TRBD1. V gave up 5 bases and J gave up 3 bases; unmatched junction bases: 6. CDR3 length: 13 amino acids. The germline V gene encodes CDR1 SQVTM and CDR2 ANQGSEA. As DNA, the CDR3 is TGCAGCGTTCCAAGACAGGGTTACACTGAAGCTTTCTTT. It codes for CSVPRQGYTEAFF. Full variable domain (remainder filled in from reference TRBV29-1 and TRBJ1-1): SAVISQKPSRDICQRGTSLTIQCQVDSQVTMMFWYRQQPGQSLTLIATANQGSEATYESGFVIDKFPISRPNLTFSTLTVSNMSPEDSSIYLCSVPRQGYTEAFFGQGTRLTVV.

V is TRBV19 and J is TRBJ2-6; D possibly corresponds to TRBD1 (6 bases). Germline CDR1 reads LNHDA; CDR2 reads SQIVND (reference sequence). V was pared by 4 bases and J by 0 bases, with 10 bases between. CDR3 length: 16 amino acids. As DNA, the CDR3 is TGTGCCAGTAGTAGACAGGTCAGCTCTGGGGCCAACGTCCTGACTTTC. Protein: CASSRQVSSGANVLTF.

This sequence joins TRBV6-4 and TRBJ1-2, with 11 nucleotides matching TRBD1. V lost 2 bases, J lost 8 bases, and 7 bases stayed unmatched. The CDR3 extends over 15 amino acids. Germline lookup yields CDR1 MRHNA and CDR2 SNTAGT. Here the CDR3 reads CASSDPGQGATGYTF. The CDR3 nucleotides are TGTGCCAGCAGTGACCCCGGACAGGGGGCGACGGGCTACACCTTC.

This clone was counted only a few times. This chain connects TRBV2 to TRBJ2-1; TRBD2 agrees at 8 bases. In germline, CDR1 is SNHLY, CDR2 FYNNEI. After removal of 6 bases from V and 8 bases from J, the junction contained 12 bases not matched to a gene. The CDR3 runs to 15 residues. The CDR3: CASSPQGLERDEQFF. The CDR3 bases are TGTGCCAGCAGCCCCCAGGGACTAGAAAGGGATGAGCAGTTCTTC.

The V and J genes are TRBV7-9 and TRBJ2-1; D perhaps matches TRBD2 (6 bases). Germline-derived CDR1 and CDR2 are SEHNR and FQNEAQ (reference sequence). The CDR3 length is 13 residues. V lost 6 bases to trimming and J lost 6 bases, with 12 bases between them. This chain's CDR3 is CASRTGEFNEQFF. The CDR3 nucleotides read TGTGCCAGCAGAACGGGGGAGTTCAATGAGCAGTTCTTC. Full variable domain (missing parts from reference TRBV7-9 and TRBJ2-1): DTGVSQNPRHKITKRGQNVTFRCDPISEHNRLYWYRQTLGQGPEFLTYFQNEAQLEKSRLLSDRFSAERPKGSFSTLEIQRTEQGDSAMYLCASRTGEFNEQFFGPGTRLTVL.

The V gene is TRBV5-1, the J gene TRBJ1-1; TRBD1 is a possible D gene (5 bases). Germline V gives CDR1 SGHRS, CDR2 YFSETQ. V was shortened by 4 bases and J by 4 bases, with 11 bases between the two germline ends. The CDR3 has 13 residues. The CDR3 bases are TGCGCCAGCAGCACTGCAGGGTTCACTGAAGCTTTCTTT. This codes for CASSTAGFTEAFF.

This chain joins TRBV25-1 and TRBJ2-2; possibly TRBD2 for D (5 bases). Trimming left V 1 base short and J 7 bases short, with 7 bases between. This CDR3 comprises 13 residues. CDR1 and CDR2 (germline): MGHDK, SYGVNS. The CDR3 DNA reads TGTGCCAGCAGTGAATCAGAGGGCGGGGAGCTGTTTTTT. Its protein is CASSESEGGELFF.

The J gene is TRBJ2-5, the V gene TRBV5-1, with 16 bases that match TRBD2. V shed 4 bases and J 4 bases; nucleotides not matched to a gene: 7. Germline loops: CDR1 SGHRS, CDR2 YFSETQ. There are 17 residues in the CDR3. This CDR3 reads CASSVGLAGGPGETQYF. In nucleotides, the CDR3 is TGCGCCAGCAGCGTGGGACTAGCGGGGGGGCCGGGAGAGACCCAGTACTTC.

This sequence joins TRBV29-1 and TRBJ2-7, with 11 bases that match TRBD1. Germline values: CDR1 SQVTM, CDR2 ANQGSEA. Trimming cost V 6 bases and J 5 bases; bases outside gene matches: 9. The CDR3 has 14 amino acids. This chain's CDR3 is CSVETGTGGDEQYF. CDR3 coding DNA: TGCAGCGTGGAGACCGGGACAGGGGGAGACGAGCAGTACTTC.

V is TRBV5-1 and J is TRBJ2-5; D might be TRBD2 (5 bases). Germline V gene sequence: CDR1 SGHRS, CDR2 YFSETQ. The CDR3 runs to 16 residues. Trimming left V 0 bases short and J 2 bases short, with 14 bases between. The CDR3 nucleotides read TGCGCCAGCAGCTTGGGTCTTCTCGGGGTACAAGAGACCCAGTACTTC. It specifies CASSLGLLGVQETQYF.

The chain recombines TRBV28 with TRBJ1-1; no clear D. The V and J ends lost 6 bases and 0 bases respectively, with 14 bases between them. Germline V gives CDR1 MDHEN, CDR2 SYDVKM. CDR3 length: 15 amino acids. The DNA of the CDR3 is TGTGCCAGCAGCGAAGGACTGGGGTTGAACACTGAAGCTTTCTTT. Its translation: CASSEGLGLNTEAFF.

The chain is built from TRBV6-1 and TRBJ1-5, with D hard to call. CDR3 length equals 16 residues. Germline CDR1 MNHNS, CDR2 SASEGT. V was cut by 2 bases and J by 2 bases, with 13 bases left in between. Written as DNA, the CDR3 is TGTGCCAGCAGTGAACTGGCCTTCGAGGGCAATCAGCCCCAGCATTTT. This codes for CASSELAFEGNQPQHF.

The chain uses TRBV7-8 and TRBJ1-1, with 7 bases that match TRBD1. This CDR3 has 15 amino acids. Germline CDR1 is SGHVS and CDR2 is FQNEAQ. Trimming took 1 base from V and 3 from J; bases not matched to a gene: 5. The CDR3 spells CASSLEGTAYTEAFF. The DNA of the CDR3 is TGTGCCAGCAGCTTAGAAGGGACAGCATACACTGAAGCTTTCTTT.

The J gene is TRBJ1-1, the V gene TRBV29-1; D not resolved. Germline V gene lookup returns CDR1 SQVTM and CDR2 ANQGSEA. V lost 6 bases and J lost 7, with 12 bases in between. CDR3 length equals 11 residues. CDR3 sequence (DNA): TGCAGCGTGAGCCGTTGGTTTGAAGCTTTCTTT. Amino acid sequence: CSVSRWFEAFF.

The V and J genes are TRBV5-5 and TRBJ2-7; a weak D match, TRBD2 (6 bases). V was cut by 3 bases and J by 1 base, with 14 bases left in between. The CDR3 sequence is 15 residues long. Germline loops: CDR1 SGHKS, CDR2 YYEKEE (reference sequence). CDR3 residues: CASSWGVTESYEQYF. For the CDR3, the DNA is TGTGCCAGCAGCTGGGGGGTTACAGAGTCCTACGAGCAGTACTTC.

The chain carries TRBV29-1 and TRBJ2-7; 9 bases line up with TRBD1. The length of the CDR3 is 12 residues. The V gene's germline CDR1 is SQVTM and CDR2 ANQGSEA. Unmatched junction bases numbered 8, after V lost 7 bases and J lost 7 bases. CDR3 amino acids: CSAGTGSIEQYF. The DNA for the CDR3 is TGCAGCGCCGGGACAGGGTCTATTGAGCAGTACTTC.

The chain carries TRBV5-1 and TRBJ1-1; TRBD1 matches 7 bases. CDR3 size: 15 residues. After removal of 4 bases from V and 1 base from J, the junction contained 7 bases not matched to a gene. Germline CDR1 and CDR2: SGHRS and YFSETQ. CDR3 residues: CASSKGGFGNTEAFF. The CDR3 region has the DNA TGCGCCAGCAGCAAAGGGGGCTTTGGGAACACTGAAGCTTTCTTT. The whole variable domain, remainder taken from reference TRBV5-1 and TRBJ1-1, is KAGVTQTPRYLIKTRGQQVTLSCSPISGHRSVSWYQQTPGQGLQFLFEYFSETQRNKGNFPGRFSGRQFSNSRSEMNVSTLELGDSALYLCASSKGGFGNTEAFFGQGTRLTVV.

This chain connects TRBV6-5 to TRBJ1-4; 9 bases are shared with TRBD1. The CDR3 spans 13 residues. The junction had 2 bases not matched to a gene; V was cut back by 4 bases and J by 8 bases. The germline gives CDR1 MNHEY, CDR2 SVGAGI. The CDR3 protein is CASSWDRDEKLFF. As DNA, the CDR3 is TGTGCCAGCAGTTGGGACAGGGACGAAAAACTGTTTTTT.

The chain uses TRBV4-1 and TRBJ2-1; D possibly corresponds to TRBD2 (6 bases). The V end lost 8 bases, the J end lost 0 bases, and 14 bases lay between the germline ends. Germline-derived CDR1 and CDR2 are MGHRA and YSYEKL. CDR3 length equals 15 residues. The CDR3 region has the DNA TGCGCCAGCGCCCCCGGGGGTAGCTCCTACAATGAGCAGTTCTTC. Its protein product is CASAPGGSSYNEQFF.

The chain recombines TRBV7-2 with TRBJ1-2; 7 bases agree with TRBD1. With 1 base clipped from V and 2 bases from J, the junction kept 1 base outside the gene matches. The germline V gene encodes CDR1 SGHTA and CDR2 FQGNSA. This CDR3 contains 14 residues. CDR3 sequence: CASSLEGANYGYTF. The CDR3 nucleotides are TGTGCCAGCAGCTTAGAGGGGGCCAACTATGGCTACACCTTC.

In this sample, this clone turned up a few times. J is TRBJ2-5 and V is TRBV5-1; TRBD1 matches 8 bases. The CDR3 sequence is 14 residues long. V gave up 0 bases and J gave up 5 bases; unmatched junction bases: 3. Germline CDR1 and CDR2: SGHRS and YFSETQ. CDR3 residues: CASSLGTGRETQYF. The CDR3 DNA follows: TGCGCCAGCAGCTTGGGGACAGGGCGGGAGACCCAGTACTTC.

This clone was counted a single time. V is TRBV21-1 and J is TRBJ1-6; no DNA check was done on the table's D call, TRBD1. TRBV21-1 is a pseudogene. This CDR3 region has 17 residues. CDR3 loop: CATYQTPRVLNNSPLHF. The CDR3 bases are TGTGCCACCTACCAGACACCCAGGGTACTAAATAATTCACCCCTCCACTTT.

The chain has TRBV7-6 and TRBJ1-1, with 10 positions matching TRBD1. The CDR3 totals 14 residues. The V gene's germline CDR1 is SGHVS and CDR2 FNYEAQ. The ends lost 4 bases at V and 4 bases at J; junction bases unmatched: 3. The DNA for the CDR3 is TGTGCCAGCAGCTCTCGGACAGGGGGCACTGAAGCTTTCTTT. This sequence encodes CASSSRTGGTEAFF.